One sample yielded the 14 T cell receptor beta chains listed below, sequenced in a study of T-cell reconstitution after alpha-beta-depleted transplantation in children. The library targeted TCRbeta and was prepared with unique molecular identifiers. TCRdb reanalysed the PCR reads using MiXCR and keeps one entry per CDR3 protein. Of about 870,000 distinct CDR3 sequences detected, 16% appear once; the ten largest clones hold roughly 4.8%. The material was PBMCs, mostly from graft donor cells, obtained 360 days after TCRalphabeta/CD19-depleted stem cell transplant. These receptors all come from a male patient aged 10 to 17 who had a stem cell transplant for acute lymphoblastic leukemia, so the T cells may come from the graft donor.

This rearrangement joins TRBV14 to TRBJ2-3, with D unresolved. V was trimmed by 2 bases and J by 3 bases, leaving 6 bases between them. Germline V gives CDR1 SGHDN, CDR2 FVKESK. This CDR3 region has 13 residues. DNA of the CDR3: TGTGCCAGCAGCCAAATTCTGACAGATACGCAGTATTTT. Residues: CASSQILTDTQYF.

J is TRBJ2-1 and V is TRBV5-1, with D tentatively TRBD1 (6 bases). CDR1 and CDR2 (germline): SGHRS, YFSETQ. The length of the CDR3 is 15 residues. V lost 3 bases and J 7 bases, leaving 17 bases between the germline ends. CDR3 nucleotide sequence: TGCGCCAGCAGCTCCGACCCCGCAGGGGTGAATGAGCAGTTCTTC. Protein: CASSSDPAGVNEQFF.

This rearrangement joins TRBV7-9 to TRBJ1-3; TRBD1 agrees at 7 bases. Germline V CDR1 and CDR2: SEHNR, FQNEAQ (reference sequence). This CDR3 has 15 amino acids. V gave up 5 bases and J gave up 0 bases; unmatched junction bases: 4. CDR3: CASSPTGSSGNTIYF. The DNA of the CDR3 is TGTGCCAGCAGCCCGACAGGGAGCTCTGGAAACACCATATATTTT.

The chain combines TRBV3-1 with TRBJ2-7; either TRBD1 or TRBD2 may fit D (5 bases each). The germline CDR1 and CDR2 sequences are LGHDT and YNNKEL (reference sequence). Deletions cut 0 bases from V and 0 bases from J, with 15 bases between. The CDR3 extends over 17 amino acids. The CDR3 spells CASSQDAVGESSYEQYF. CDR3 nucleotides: TGTGCCAGCAGCCAAGATGCGGTGGGGGAGAGCTCCTACGAGCAGTACTTC.

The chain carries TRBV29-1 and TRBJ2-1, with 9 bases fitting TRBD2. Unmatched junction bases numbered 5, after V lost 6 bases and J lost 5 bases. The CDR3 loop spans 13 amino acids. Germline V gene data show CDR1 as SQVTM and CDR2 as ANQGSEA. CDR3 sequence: CSVRGTSHNEQFF. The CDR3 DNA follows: TGCAGCGTCCGAGGGACTAGCCACAATGAGCAGTTCTTC.

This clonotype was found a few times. The CDR3, as DNA: TGCAGCGTTGGTGGCGCTACCACACCTTGGGCTGGGGCCAACGTCCTGACTTTC. This codes for CSVGGATTPWAGANVLTF. The chain is built from TRBV29-1 and TRBJ2-6; unclear D gene. From germline, CDR1 is SQVTM and CDR2 ANQGSEA. The CDR3 consists of 18 residues. V was cut by 4 bases and J by 2 bases, with 21 bases left in between.

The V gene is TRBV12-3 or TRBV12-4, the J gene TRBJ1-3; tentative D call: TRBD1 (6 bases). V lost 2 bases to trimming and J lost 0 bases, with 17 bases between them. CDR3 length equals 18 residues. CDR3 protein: CASSLRGLGVHSGNTIYF. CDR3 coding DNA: TGTGCCAGCAGTTTAAGGGGGTTAGGGGTACACTCTGGAAACACCATATATTTT.

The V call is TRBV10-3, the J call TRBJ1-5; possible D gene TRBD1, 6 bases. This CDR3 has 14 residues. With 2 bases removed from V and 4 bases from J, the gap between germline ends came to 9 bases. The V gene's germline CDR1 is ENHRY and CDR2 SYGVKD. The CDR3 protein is CAISEGGQNQPQHF. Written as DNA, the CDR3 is TGTGCCATCAGTGAGGGGGGGCAGAATCAGCCCCAGCATTTT.

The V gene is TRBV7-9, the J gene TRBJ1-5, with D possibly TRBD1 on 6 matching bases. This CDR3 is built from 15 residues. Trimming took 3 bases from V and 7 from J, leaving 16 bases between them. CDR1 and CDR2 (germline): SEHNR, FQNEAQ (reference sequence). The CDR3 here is CASSFGVGGAQPQHF. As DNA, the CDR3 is TGTGCCAGCAGCTTCGGGGTAGGGGGGGCACAGCCCCAGCATTTT.

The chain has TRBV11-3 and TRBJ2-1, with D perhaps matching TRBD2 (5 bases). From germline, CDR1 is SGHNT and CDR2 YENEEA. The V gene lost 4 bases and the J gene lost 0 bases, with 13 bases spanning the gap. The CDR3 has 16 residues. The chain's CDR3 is CASSSRTPGSYNEQFF. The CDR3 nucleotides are TGTGCCAGCAGCTCCAGGACTCCAGGCTCCTACAATGAGCAGTTCTTC.

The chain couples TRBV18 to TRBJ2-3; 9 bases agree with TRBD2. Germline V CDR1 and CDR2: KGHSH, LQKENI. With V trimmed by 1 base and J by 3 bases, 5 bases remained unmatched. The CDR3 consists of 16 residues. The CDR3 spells CASSPQAGGKTDTQYF. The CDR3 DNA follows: TGTGCCAGCTCACCACAAGCGGGAGGTAAAACAGATACGCAGTATTTT.

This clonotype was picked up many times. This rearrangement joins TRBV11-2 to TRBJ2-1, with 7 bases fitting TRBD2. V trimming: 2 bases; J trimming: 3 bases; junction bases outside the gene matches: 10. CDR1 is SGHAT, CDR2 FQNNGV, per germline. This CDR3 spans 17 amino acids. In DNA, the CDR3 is TGTGCCAGCAGCTTATACCTTGGGGCTAGCGGCTACAATGAGCAGTTCTTC. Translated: CASSLYLGASGYNEQFF.

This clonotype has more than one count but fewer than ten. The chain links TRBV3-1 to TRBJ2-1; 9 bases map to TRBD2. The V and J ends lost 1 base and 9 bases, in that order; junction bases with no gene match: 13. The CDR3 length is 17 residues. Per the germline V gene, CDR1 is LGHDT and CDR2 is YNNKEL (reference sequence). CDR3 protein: CASSQGSLAGTTTEQFF. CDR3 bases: TGTGCCAGCAGCCAAGGTAGCCTAGCGGGGACTACAACTGAGCAGTTCTTC.

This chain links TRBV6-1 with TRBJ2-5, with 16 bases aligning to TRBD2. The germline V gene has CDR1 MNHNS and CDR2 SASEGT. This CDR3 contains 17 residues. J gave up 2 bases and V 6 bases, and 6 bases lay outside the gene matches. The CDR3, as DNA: TGTGCCAGCAGCCGGGGACTAGCGGGAGGGCCACAAGAGACCCAGTACTTC. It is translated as CASSRGLAGGPQETQYF.